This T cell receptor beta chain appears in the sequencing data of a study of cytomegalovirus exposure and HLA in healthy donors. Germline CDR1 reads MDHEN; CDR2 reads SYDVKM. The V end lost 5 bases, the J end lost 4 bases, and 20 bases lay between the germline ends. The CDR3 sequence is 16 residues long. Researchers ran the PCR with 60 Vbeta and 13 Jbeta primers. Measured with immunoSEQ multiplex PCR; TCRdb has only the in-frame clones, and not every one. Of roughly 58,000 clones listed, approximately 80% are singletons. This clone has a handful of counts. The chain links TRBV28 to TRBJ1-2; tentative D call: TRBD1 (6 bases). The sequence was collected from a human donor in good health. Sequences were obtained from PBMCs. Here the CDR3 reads CASSAADSYYTYGYTF. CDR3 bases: TGTGCCAGCAGTGCGGCGGACAGCTATTACACCTATGGCTACACCTTC.